This T cell receptor beta chain was retrieved from a study of T cells in localized non-small cell lung cancer. Germline-derived CDR1 and CDR2 are SEHNR and FQNEAQ (reference sequence). J lost 3 bases, V lost 3 bases, and 7 bases had no gene match. This CDR3 spans 15 amino acids. Clones were read by immunoSEQ multiplex PCR, and TCRdb kept only the in-frame ones, dropping some. The table lists about 70,000 clones, about four fifths of them singletons. The origin of this receptor is a female donor older than 55 with stage I lung adenocarcinoma. V is TRBV7-9 and J is TRBJ1-1; 7 bases align to TRBD1. The sample in question was peripheral blood, obtained before any cancer treatment. This CDR3 reads CASSFWRGPDTEAFF. In DNA form, the CDR3 reads TGTGCCAGCAGCTTTTGGAGGGGGCCGGACACTGAAGCTTTCTTT.